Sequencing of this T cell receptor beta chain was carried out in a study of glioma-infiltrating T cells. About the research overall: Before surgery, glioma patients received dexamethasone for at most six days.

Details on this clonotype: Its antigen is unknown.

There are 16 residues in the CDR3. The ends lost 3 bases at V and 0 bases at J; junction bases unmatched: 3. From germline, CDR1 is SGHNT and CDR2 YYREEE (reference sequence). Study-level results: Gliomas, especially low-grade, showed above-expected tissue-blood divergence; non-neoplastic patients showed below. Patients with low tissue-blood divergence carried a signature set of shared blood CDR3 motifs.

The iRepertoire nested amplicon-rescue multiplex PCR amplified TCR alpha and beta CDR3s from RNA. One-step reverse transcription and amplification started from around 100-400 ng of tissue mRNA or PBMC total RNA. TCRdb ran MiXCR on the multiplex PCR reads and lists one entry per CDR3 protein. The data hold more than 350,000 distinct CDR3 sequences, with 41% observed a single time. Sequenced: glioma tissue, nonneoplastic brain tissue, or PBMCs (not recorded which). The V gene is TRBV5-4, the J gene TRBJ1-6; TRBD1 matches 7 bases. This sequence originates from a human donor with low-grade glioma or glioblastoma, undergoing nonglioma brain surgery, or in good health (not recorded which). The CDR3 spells CASSSGQRSYNSPLHF. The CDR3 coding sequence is TGTGCCAGCAGCTCGGGACAGCGCTCCTATAATTCACCCCTCCACTTT.